This T cell receptor beta chain is from a study of cytomegalovirus exposure and HLA in healthy donors. About the research overall: The same platform was used for the roughly 130 validation repertoires as for the 666 first-cohort repertoires, as reported in a later analysis.

Generated by immunoSEQ multiplex PCR, the TCRdb table keeps only in-frame clones and is missing some. The table has about 98,000 clones, approximately 84% seen once. The CDR3 is 17 residues long. This clone was recorded only once. Its antigen is unknown. General study findings and limits: Rarity characterized most TCR sequences, yet some public TCRs appeared in many donors.

The TCR comes from a young man in good health and CMV-seropositive. The rearrangement links TRBV21-1 to TRBJ1-2; the table's TRBD1 call for D was not verified on the DNA. TRBV21-1 is a documented pseudogene. The sequenced sample was PBMCs. The CDR3 reads CASSNVQGVASNYGYTF. The CDR3 region has the DNA TGTGCCAGCAGCAACGTACAGGGGGTAGCCTCTAACTATGGCTACACCTTC.